Sequencing of this T cell receptor (beta chain) was carried out in a study of T-cell memory formation after mild COVID-19. Background on the study: Largely, TCR clusters stayed within a single donor. General study results and limits: The study found contracting CD4+ clones mainly in CM and EM and contracting CD8+ clones in EMRA. Day 15 to 85 contracting clones showed balanced CD4/CD8; day 15 to 37 expanders favored CD4+.

A note on this clonotype: Antigen: not known.

V lost 0 bases to trimming and J lost 1 base; unmatched junction nucleotides: 0. Germline V gene sequence: CDR1 DFQATT, CDR2 SNEGSKA (reference sequence). The CDR3 consists of 15 residues. 5'RACE, which relied on constant-segment primers, yielded TCR alpha and TCR beta cDNA libraries carrying sample barcodes and UMIs. MiXCR was run by TCRdb on the 5' RACE reads, yielding one entry per CDR3 protein. The data contain hundreds of thousands of distinct CDR3 sequences, 24% of them singletons. Sequencing input: PBMCs or a T cell subset sorted from them (not recorded which). The source of this sequence is an adult woman who had mild COVID-19 (a few samples of this study predate the infection). Cell type and time point are not known. The chain has TRBV20-1 and TRBJ1-5, with 10 positions matching TRBD1. In DNA form, the CDR3 reads TGCAGTGCTAGAGAGGGACAGGGGAGCAATCAGCCCCAGCATTTT. It encodes CSAREGQGSNQPQHF.